This section outlines one T cell receptor (beta chain) sequence together with its context. Its antigen remains unidentified. Per-nucleotide qualities are absent, and no much larger clonotype sits a single base away. The source of the sample is a study of cytomegalovirus exposure and HLA in healthy donors (dated by TCRdb to about 2017). Turning to the overall study: An earlier analysis of 550 to 700 of the donors reported 250 to 300 Gb of sequence data and roughly 110 million unique TCR beta sequences from some 180 million T cells. Roughly 300 gigabases of sequencing data and around 88 million unique TCR sequences made up an early release that covered nearly 650 HLA-typed donors. Of the 300 to 450 genotyped donors, around 81% fell in the genetic ancestry cluster associated with self-reported Caucasian donors. The study aimed to test whether signatures of past pathogen exposure could be identified by cataloging public T cell receptors. The study profiled the T cell repertoires of approximately 700 subjects by immunosequencing and related them to cytomegalovirus serostatus. Along with the roughly 610-subject first cohort, a separate validation cohort of about 110 different subjects was used. To predict cytomegalovirus infection status, the study combined high-throughput TCR immunosequencing, statistical association of individual TCRs with disease status, and machine learning. A later analysis re-analyzed previously published TCR beta repertoires from 600 to 850 donors and added high-resolution HLA genotyping to study TCR occurrence patterns. In the later analysis, no new phenotypic data were used to find candidate immune exposures; instead, reliance was placed on TCR beta sequences and their occurrence across donors. An earlier analysis of some 600 of the donors applied high-throughput TCR beta sequencing to assess whether each TCR beta V gene segment acted as functional or pseudogenic. Alongside the repertoire data, information on donor age, sex, ethnicity and CMV serostatus was compiled. Genome-wide SNP genotypes for about 60% of the 666 donors were used in a later genetic analysis, which treated that subset as a discovery cohort. Every repertoire in the discovery cohort had been generated on one and the same sequencing platform. HLA typing included class I and class II loci at four-digit resolution. The number of typed donors differed by locus: about 620-640 for A, B, C, DRB1 and DQB1; 500 to 550 for DQA1; over 600 for DPA1; and some 470 for DPB1. Four or five DR-DQ haplotypes were handled as single units for association and clustering because linkage in the cohort was strong. Among around 400 genotyped donors of the cohort, an average of about 220,000 unique TCR beta nucleotide sequences was sequenced per donor, of which 15% to 20% were non-productive.

The protocol used for the library was the immunoSEQ multiplex PCR assay. For the multiplex PCR, a mixture combining 60 forward primers for TCR Vbeta segments and 13 reverse primers for TCR Jbeta segments was used. Amplification of the CDR3 region of rearranged TCR beta genes was performed with a multiplex PCR assay on genomic DNA. The Illumina HiSeq System was used to sequence the amplified TCR beta libraries as 87-base-pair reads. The authors' analysis ran thus. Across the roughly 670 repertoires, a later analysis counted 78 million or so unique TCR beta chains, roughly 11 million of which were shared by at least two donors. Raw reads were error-corrected and collapsed into unique sequences by a nearest-neighbor algorithm in which closely related sequences were merged to remove PCR and sequencing errors. Alignment of CDR3 sequences to IMGT reference sequences was used to assign V, D and J gene segments. For a sequence to be retained, at least a six-nucleotide match to both a V gene segment and a J gene segment was required. Rearrangements were classified as productive when the CDR3 lacked stop codons and remained in frame with V and J, and all other rearrangements were classified as non-productive. CDR3 was defined according to IMGT convention as the region running from the second conserved V-encoded cysteine to the conserved J-encoded phenylalanine. The earlier analysis of roughly 590 of the donors excluded sequences that lacked an unambiguous match to a single V gene segment. An earlier analysis of fewer than 750 of the donors called V segments functional above 56.7% productive rearrangements and segregating when the between-donor standard deviation exceeded 5%. A statistical classification framework was developed to diagnose cytomegalovirus status using the catalog of TCR beta chain sequences. V and J gene assignment, in a later analysis, came from comparing TCR nucleotide sequences with IMGT/GENE-DB human TR gene sequences. A later analysis assigned CDR3 sequences and most-parsimonious VDJ recombination scenarios with the TCRdist pipeline. A later analysis defined each TCR beta chain by its CDR3 amino acid sequence plus V-gene family, and excluded reads lacking a unique V-gene family. As a way to deal with suspected cross-contamination and a sequencing artifact, a later analysis dropped approximately 570 nucleotide sequences that were highly shared and had low generation probability. In a later analysis, a clonal expansion index was calculated for each public chain from normalized within-repertoire ranks of inferred template counts. Generation probabilities in a later analysis came from a VDJ recombination model fitted to out-of-frame rearrangements, and those results were checked against IGoR. In a later analysis, hypergeometric tests were used to score TCR-TCR, TCR-HLA and TCR-CMV co-occurrence, with a repertoire-size bias correction applied to TCR pairs. In a later analysis, false discovery rates were estimated by permuting HLA or CMV assignments 20 times. A later analysis grouped co-occurring TCRs with DBSCAN, adding TCRdist sequence similarity when clustering within HLA-allele-positive subsets. Co-occurrence clustering excluded repertoires with fewer than 30,000 or more than 120,000 public chains, plus five with anomalous nucleotide sharing. The immuneACCESS repertoire file appears here via TCRdb, limited to in-frame rearrangements. These files lack a portion of the clones; in checked studies, under half of the deficit traces to unresolved V genes, and the cause of the others is not known. That table furnishes V, J and clone size, whereas the DNA furnished D and trimming. The sample table records approximately 110,000 clones; approximately 66% of these occur just once. Roughly a tenth of the sample is held by the ten biggest clonotypes.

Broader findings and caveats from the paper: In a later analysis, the rate of TCR association differed among HLA loci, with DRB1 alleles having the most associated TCRs and HLA-C alleles having the fewest. The study gave a list of 150 to 200 TCR beta chains associated with cytomegalovirus. Because some donors lacked HLA typing at each locus, the association tests relied only on the typed subset. Only TCR beta chains were sequenced in this cohort, and the absence of alpha or paired-chain data limited detectable features. Cytomegalovirus status was reported to be diagnosed by the classifier with high specificity and sensitivity in both the original and validation cohorts. Because the 87-base-pair reads could not distinguish some IMGT-functional V segments, including TRBV6-2 and TRBV6-3, those segments were excluded. Because counts were too low, seventeen rarely observed V segments, including chromosome 9 orphons, were excluded from the earlier analysis of under 650 of the donors. A few of the identified cytomegalovirus-associated TCR beta chains were confirmed in vitro to be specific for cytomegalovirus antigens. According to a later analysis, most CMV-associated TCR beta chains appeared to be HLA-restricted, and the HLA associations seemed to be driven largely by CMV exposure. For the cohort, immune exposure information was limited to CMV serostatus. Linkage disequilibrium might explain the correlated functional status among segregating V segments, but an unknown experimental factor could not be excluded. In a later analysis, around 15,000 TCR beta sequences were associated with specific HLA alleles at a false discovery rate of 0.05. A group of highly shared sequence variants was considered likely to be a technical artifact of the sequencing pipeline. A later analysis found that HLA-associated TCR beta chains were more clonally expanded and had lower generation probabilities than equally common non-associated chains. Several of the top co-occurrence clusters appeared to be linked to parvovirus B19, influenza, CMV and Epstein-Barr virus, according to a later analysis. It was suggested by the authors that the approach could potentially be generalized to other disease states and immunological phenotypes. An earlier analysis of some 560 of the donors showed that most TCR beta V segments appeared in productive rearrangements either about 87% or about 30% of the time, which broadly matched IMGT annotations. A further reported finding was that TCR beta sequences accurately predicted the HLA-A and HLA-B alleles for most subjects in the first cohort. Strong co-occurrence of HLA alleles, especially DR and DQ, made assigning TCR associations to individual alleles difficult. An association between a missense DCLRE1C variant and V-gene and J-gene trimming of TCR beta chains was found in a later genetic analysis and replicated in an independent cohort. In a later genetic analysis, fewer N-insertions in productive TCRs were reported among donors in an Asian-associated ancestry cluster than the roughly 640-donor mean. Most TCR sequences were observed very rarely across donors, whereas some public TCRs were present in many individuals. Sequencing depth was assumed to be roughly uniform across donors in the presence/absence analyses, though that assumption may not hold.

The cohort was made up of roughly 670 healthy bone marrow donors. At the time of sampling, all cohort members were nominally healthy, though unrecorded immune exposures were likely present. The donor was CMV seropositive and was included in the group of 270 or so seropositive cohort members. A peripheral blood sample was collected from each donor, and TCR beta sequencing was performed on peripheral blood mononuclear cells. Genomic DNA was extracted from the blood cell samples with the Qiagen DNeasy Blood Extraction Kit. V gives up 0 bases and J gives up 4 bases, and the segment between their germline ends measures 5 bases. Spanning cysteine to phenylalanine, the CDR3 consists of 13 amino acids. Only the CDR3 DNA is retained, 39 bases long and in frame from the first base. CDR1 SGHVS and CDR2 FQNEAQ are derived from the germline V gene.

This TCR derives from a middle-aged man in good health and CMV-seropositive. This sequence uses TRBV7-8 and TRBJ2-3; the D segment could be TRBD2, given 5 matching bases. What was sequenced was PBMCs. The CDR3 in this case is CASSLAGADTQYF. DNA sequence: TGTGCCAGCAGCTTAGCGGGAGCAGATACGCAGTATTTT.